A selection of T cell receptor beta chains follows, all from one sample in a study of blood T cell repertoires in COVID-19. Repertoires were generated with immunoSEQ multiplex PCR, while TCRdb's copy carries only in-frame clones and drops some. Counted here are about 280,000 clones, 85% to 90% occurring once; the ten biggest clones make up approximately 2%. What was sequenced was PBMCs or T cells enriched from blood (not recorded which). The receptors were sampled from an older woman in a cohort exposed to, infected with or recovered from COVID-19 (not recorded which). CDR3s include the opening cysteine and the closing phenylalanine or tryptophan. Each record gives: CDR3 protein, V gene.

CDR3aa: CATSETTGVGTDTQYF
v_gene: TRBV24-1

CDR3aa: CAWSVLVGGSGYTF
v_gene: TRBV30

CDR3aa: CASSFRGQGDEQFF
v_gene: TRBV7-8

CDR3aa: CASSQVRYPGTGTGNYGYTF
v_gene: TRBV3-1/TRBV3-2

CDR3aa: CASSQTPATARAGELFF
v_gene: TRBV3-1/TRBV3-2

CDR3aa: CASTFREPVTDTQYF
v_gene: TRBV5-1

CDR3aa: CASRRQGTHEQYF
v_gene: TRBV28

CDR3aa: CASSLGYGQGKGEQFF
v_gene: TRBV7-2

CDR3aa: CASKLDRSTNTEAFF
v_gene: TRBV6-5

CDR3aa: CASSFSTGELFF
v_gene: TRBV7-9

CDR3aa: CASSLRTSGSSEQFF
v_gene: TRBV13

CDR3aa: CASSLVSQGTYEQYF
v_gene: TRBV13

CDR3aa: CASTTGALANEQYF
v_gene: TRBV28

CDR3aa: CASSQDWASGDLAKNIQYF
v_gene: TRBV4-2

CDR3aa: CASSRQDTGELFF
v_gene: TRBV7-3

CDR3aa: CASSRPSFNEQFF
v_gene: TRBV4-1

CDR3aa: CAIRPGRMTDTQYF
v_gene: TRBV6-5

CDR3aa: CAWSDPGLGNNEQFF
v_gene: TRBV30

CDR3aa: CASSYRVEAYTF
v_gene: TRBV2

CDR3aa: CASSGTASYEQYF
v_gene: TRBV25-1

CDR3aa: CAWSAPPRVANEQFF
v_gene: TRBV30

CDR3aa: CASSSPGGTGELFF
v_gene: TRBV11-2

CDR3aa: CASRSGLLDTQYF
v_gene: TRBV5-1

CDR3aa: CASSGPASGCRPPGELFF
v_gene: TRBV21-1

CDR3aa: CAIRDRVITTEAFF
v_gene: TRBV10-3

CDR3aa: CASSPGDSAAFF
v_gene: TRBV5-6

CDR3aa: CASSPGQVFTDTQYF
v_gene: TRBV19